A single sample gave rise to the 6 T cell receptor beta chains below, sequenced in a study of shared T cell receptors in the human thymus. Using immunoSEQ multiplex PCR, the repertoire was profiled, and TCRdb retains in-frame clones only, with some absent. This repertoire shows hundreds of thousands of clones, 87% found once; its top ten account for over 0.008%. The same specimen was also included in a second study, on human thymus T cells.

The sample was thymocytes. The receptors originated from a boy in the first two years of life with a congenital heart defect.

V usage is TRBV23-1 and J usage is TRBJ2-3, with 10 bases that match TRBD1. TRBV23-1 is identified as an open reading frame with a role that is uncertain. J was trimmed by 0 bases and V by 2 bases; bases with no gene match: 8. The CDR3 is made up of 18 amino acids. CDR3 sequence reads: CASSQTLTGGMSTDTQYF. The CDR3 DNA sequence: TGCGCCAGCAGTCAAACCCTGACAGGGGGCATGAGCACAGATACGCAGTATTTT.

The chain recombines TRBV4-3 with TRBJ1-2, with D maybe TRBD1 (6 bases). V dropped 0 bases and J dropped 4 bases, with 9 bases sitting between them. Germline-derived CDR1 and CDR2 are LGHNA and YSLEER. This CDR3 contains 14 residues. DNA for the CDR3: TGCGCCAGCAGCCAAGATAGGGGGACCTATGGCTACACCTTC. It specifies CASSQDRGTYGYTF.

The V and J genes are TRBV6-5 and TRBJ1-5, with 7 bases aligning to TRBD1. Trimming removed 8 bases from V and 5 bases from J; junction bases left unmatched: 6. CDR1 and CDR2 (germline): MNHEY, SVGAGI. This CDR3 comprises 13 residues. The CDR3 DNA sequence: TGTGCCAGCTCCCAGGGGGGTGATCAGCCCCAGCATTTT. Amino acid sequence: CASSQGGDQPQHF.

The count of this clone is one. The gene calls are TRBV2 and TRBJ2-3; D uncertain. Germline V gives CDR1 SNHLY, CDR2 FYNNEI. V lost 3 bases and J 5 bases, leaving 3 bases between the germline ends. The CDR3 consists of 11 residues. CDR3 sequence (DNA): TGTGCCAGCAGTGATATAGATACGCAGTATTTT. As protein: CASSDIDTQYF. Using reference TRBV2 and TRBJ2-3 for the parts outside the CDR3, the full variable domain is EPEVTQTPSHQVTQMGQEVILRCVPISNHLYFYWYRQILGQKVEFLVSFYNNEISEKSEIFDDQFSVERPDGSNFTLKIRSTKLEDSAMYFCASSDIDTQYFGPGTRLTVL.

In this sample, this clone turned up a few times. V and J are TRBV28 and TRBJ2-7; 8 bases are shared with TRBD1. This CDR3 is built from 14 residues. CDR1 MDHEN and CDR2 SYDVKM come from the germline V gene. With V trimmed by 7 bases and J by 3 bases, 8 bases remained unmatched. In nucleotides, the CDR3 is TGTGCCAGCACCCACAGGGGGGCAGACTACGAGCAGTACTTC. It specifies CASTHRGADYEQYF.

The gene calls are TRBV2 and TRBJ2-7, with 8 nucleotides matching TRBD1. Trimming took 6 bases from V and 8 from J; bases not matched to a gene: 6. The CDR3 has 12 residues. Germline V gives CDR1 SNHLY, CDR2 FYNNEI. The DNA for the CDR3 is TGTGCCAGCAGAGACAGGGGTGAGCAGCAGTACTTC. Translating it yields CASRDRGEQQYF.